Described below is a single T cell receptor (beta chain) sequence and its context. Ages ranged from about 18 to 100 years, with residence in 20 to 30 US areas. The sample originates from a study of blood T cell repertoires in COVID-19. Study in general: Samples came from the United States, Italy and Spain, spanning acute and convalescent COVID-19.

V shed 6 bases and J shed 2 bases, with 9 bases lying between them. This CDR3 is built from 13 residues. Germline assignment: CDR1 MGHRA and CDR2 YSYEKL. Profiled with immunoSEQ multiplex PCR; TCRdb holds only in-frame clones, not every one. The sample holds some 140,000 clones, roughly four fifths seen once. The V and J genes are TRBV4-1 and TRBJ2-3; D might be TRBD1 (6 bases). The sequenced sample consisted of PBMCs or T cells enriched from blood (not recorded which). This clonotype was obtained from a man in his thirties or forties who had recovered from COVID-19. CDR3 amino acids: CASRSGDTDTQYF. In DNA, the CDR3 is TGCGCCAGCAGATCAGGGGACACAGATACGCAGTATTTT.